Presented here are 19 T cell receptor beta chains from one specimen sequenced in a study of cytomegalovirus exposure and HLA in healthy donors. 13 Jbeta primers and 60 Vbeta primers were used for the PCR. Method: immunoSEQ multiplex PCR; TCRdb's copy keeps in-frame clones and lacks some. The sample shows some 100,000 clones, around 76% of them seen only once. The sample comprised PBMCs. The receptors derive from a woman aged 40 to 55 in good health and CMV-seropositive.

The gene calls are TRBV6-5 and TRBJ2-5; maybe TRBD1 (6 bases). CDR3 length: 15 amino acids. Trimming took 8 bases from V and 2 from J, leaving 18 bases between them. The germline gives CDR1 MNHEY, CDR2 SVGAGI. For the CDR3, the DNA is TGTGCCAGCCTCGGTCAGTCAGGGGTACAAGAGACCCAGTACTTC. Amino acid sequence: CASLGQSGVQETQYF.

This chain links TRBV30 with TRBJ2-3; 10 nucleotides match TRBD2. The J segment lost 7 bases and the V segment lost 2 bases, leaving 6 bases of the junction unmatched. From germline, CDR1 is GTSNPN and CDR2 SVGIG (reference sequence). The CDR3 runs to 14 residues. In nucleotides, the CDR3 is TGTGCCTGGAGTTTCAGCGGGGGGGCAAATACGCAGTATTTT. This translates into CAWSFSGGANTQYF.

The CDR3 region is CASSHKTGPNYGYTF. CDR3 nucleotide sequence: TGTGCCAGCAGCCACAAGACAGGGCCAAACTATGGCTACACCTTC. The V call is TRBV5-6, the J call TRBJ1-2; TRBD1 matches at 7 bases. The length of the CDR3 is 15 residues. Germline V gene data show CDR1 as SGHDT and CDR2 as YYEEEE. With 4 bases clipped from V and 2 bases from J, the junction kept 8 bases outside the gene matches.

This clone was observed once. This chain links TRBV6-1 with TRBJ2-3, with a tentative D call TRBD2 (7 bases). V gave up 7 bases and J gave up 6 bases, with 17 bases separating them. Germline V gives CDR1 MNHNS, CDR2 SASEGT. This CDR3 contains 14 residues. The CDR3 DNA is TGTGCCAGCACCCAAAGGGGGGGTCGGGATACGCAGTATTTT. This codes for CASTQRGGRDTQYF.

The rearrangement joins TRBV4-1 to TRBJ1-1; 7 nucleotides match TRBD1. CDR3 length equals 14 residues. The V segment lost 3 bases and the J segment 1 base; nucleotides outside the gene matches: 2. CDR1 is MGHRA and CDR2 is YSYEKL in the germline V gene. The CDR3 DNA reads TGCGCCAGCAGCCACAACAGGGGGAACACTGAAGCTTTCTTT. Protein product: CASSHNRGNTEAFF.

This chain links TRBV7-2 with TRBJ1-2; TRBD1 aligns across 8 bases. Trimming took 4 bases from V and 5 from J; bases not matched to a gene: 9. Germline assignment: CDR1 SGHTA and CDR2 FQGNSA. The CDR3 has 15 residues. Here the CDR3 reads CASSYPAWTGYGYTF. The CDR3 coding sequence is TGTGCCAGCAGCTACCCGGCGTGGACAGGGTATGGCTACACCTTC.

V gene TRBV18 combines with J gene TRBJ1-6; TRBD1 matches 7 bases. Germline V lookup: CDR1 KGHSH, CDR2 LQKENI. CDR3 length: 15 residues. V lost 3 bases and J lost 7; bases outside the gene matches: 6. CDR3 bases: TGTGCCAGCTCACCGGAAACAGGGGTAAATTCACCCCTCCACTTT. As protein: CASSPETGVNSPLHF.

In nucleotides, the CDR3 is TGTGCCAGTAGTCGCGACAGGGCTCCGACCTACGAGCAGTACTTC. Translated: CASSRDRAPTYEQYF. This chain joins TRBV19 and TRBJ2-7; 7 nucleotides match TRBD1. Germline loops: CDR1 LNHDA, CDR2 SQIVND (reference sequence). The CDR3 is 15 amino acids. J gave up 2 bases and V 5 bases, and 9 bases lay outside the gene matches.

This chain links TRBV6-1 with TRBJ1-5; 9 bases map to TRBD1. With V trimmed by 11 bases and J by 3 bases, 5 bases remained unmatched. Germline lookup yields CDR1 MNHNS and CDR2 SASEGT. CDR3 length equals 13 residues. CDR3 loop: CAVRDRDNQPQHF. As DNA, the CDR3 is TGTGCCGTCCGGGACAGGGACAATCAGCCCCAGCATTTT.

The CDR3 DNA reads as TGCGCCAGCAGGCAGGAGGGTACAGATACGCAGTATTTT. Translation gives CASRQEGTDTQYF. The chain combines TRBV4-1 with TRBJ2-3, with D possibly being TRBD2 (6 bases). V lost 6 bases, J lost 3 bases, and 10 bases lay in between. From germline, CDR1 is MGHRA and CDR2 YSYEKL. CDR3 length: 13 amino acids.

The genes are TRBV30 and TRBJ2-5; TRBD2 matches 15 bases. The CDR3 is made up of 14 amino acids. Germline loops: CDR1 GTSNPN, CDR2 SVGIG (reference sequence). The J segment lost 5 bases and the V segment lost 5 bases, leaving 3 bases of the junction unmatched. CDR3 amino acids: CAWAGTSGGETQYF. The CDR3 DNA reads TGTGCCTGGGCGGGGACTAGCGGGGGGGAGACCCAGTACTTC.

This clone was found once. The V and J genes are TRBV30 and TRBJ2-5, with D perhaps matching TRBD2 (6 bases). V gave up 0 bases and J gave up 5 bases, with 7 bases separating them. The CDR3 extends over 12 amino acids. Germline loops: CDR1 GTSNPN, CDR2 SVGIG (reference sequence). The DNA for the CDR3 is TGTGCCTGGAGTGTAGGGACTGAGACCCAGTACTTC. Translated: CAWSVGTETQYF.

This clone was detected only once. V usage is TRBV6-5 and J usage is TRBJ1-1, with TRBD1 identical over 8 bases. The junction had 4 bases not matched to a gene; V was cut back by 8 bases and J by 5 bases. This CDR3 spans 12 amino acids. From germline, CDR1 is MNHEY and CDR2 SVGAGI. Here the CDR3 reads CASRTGRTEAFF. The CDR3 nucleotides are TGTGCCAGCCGGACAGGGAGAACTGAAGCTTTCTTT.

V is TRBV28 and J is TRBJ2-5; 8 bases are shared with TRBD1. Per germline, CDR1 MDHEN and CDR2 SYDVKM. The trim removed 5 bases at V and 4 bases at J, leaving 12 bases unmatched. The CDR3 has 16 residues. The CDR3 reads CASSMNPLRGLETQYF. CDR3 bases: TGTGCCAGCAGTATGAATCCTCTCAGGGGGCTAGAGACCCAGTACTTC.

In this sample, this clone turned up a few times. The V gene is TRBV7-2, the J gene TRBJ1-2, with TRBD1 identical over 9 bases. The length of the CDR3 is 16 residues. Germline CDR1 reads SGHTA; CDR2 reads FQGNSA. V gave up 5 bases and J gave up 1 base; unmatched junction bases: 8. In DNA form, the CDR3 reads TGTGCCAGCAGCCTAATGGGGACAGGGCATAACTATGGCTACACCTTC. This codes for CASSLMGTGHNYGYTF.

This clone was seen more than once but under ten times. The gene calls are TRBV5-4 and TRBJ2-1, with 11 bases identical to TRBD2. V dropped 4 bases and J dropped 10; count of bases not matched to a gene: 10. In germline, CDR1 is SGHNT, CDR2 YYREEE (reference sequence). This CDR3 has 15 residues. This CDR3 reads CASSHLSGGASEQFF. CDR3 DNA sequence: TGTGCCAGCAGCCACCTTAGCGGGGGGGCCTCAGAGCAGTTCTTC.

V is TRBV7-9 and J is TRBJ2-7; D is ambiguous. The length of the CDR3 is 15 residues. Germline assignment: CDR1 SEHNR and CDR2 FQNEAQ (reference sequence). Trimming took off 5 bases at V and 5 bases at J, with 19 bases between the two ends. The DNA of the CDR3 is TGTGCCAGCAGCGCCCGGAGCAGTGCTTTCCACGAGCAGTACTTC. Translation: CASSARSSAFHEQYF.

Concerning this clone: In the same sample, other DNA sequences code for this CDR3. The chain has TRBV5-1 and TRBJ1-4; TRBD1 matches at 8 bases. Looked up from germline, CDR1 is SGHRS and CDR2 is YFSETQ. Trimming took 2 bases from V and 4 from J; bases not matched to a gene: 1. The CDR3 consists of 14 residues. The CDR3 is CASSLGQGNEKLFF. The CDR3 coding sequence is TGCGCCAGCAGCTTAGGACAGGGTAATGAAAAACTGTTTTTT. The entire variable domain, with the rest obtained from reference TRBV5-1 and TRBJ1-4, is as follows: KAGVTQTPRYLIKTRGQQVTLSCSPISGHRSVSWYQQTPGQGLQFLFEYFSETQRNKGNFPGRFSGRQFSNSRSEMNVSTLELGDSALYLCASSLGQGNEKLFFGSGTQLSVL.

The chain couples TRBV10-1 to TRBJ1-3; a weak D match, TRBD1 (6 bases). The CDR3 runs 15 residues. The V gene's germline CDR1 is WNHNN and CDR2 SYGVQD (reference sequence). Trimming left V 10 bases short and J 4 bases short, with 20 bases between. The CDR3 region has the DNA TGCGCCAACGACAGGTTAACCGTATCGGGAAACACCATATATTTT. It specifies CANDRLTVSGNTIYF.